This is a list of T cell receptor beta chains from one sample in a study of human T cells and chemical hapten exposure. TCRdb used MiXCR to reprocess the 5' RACE reads, holding one entry per CDR3 protein. The table has over 95,000 distinct CDR3 sequences, 15% to 20% seen once. The receptors derive from a human donor in good health. Both conserved end residues are part of each CDR3. A D gene is named only where the DNA matches it firmly. Rows give clone size only sometimes, using once, few, many, or a class for an expanded clone.

V,D,size,J,CDR3,DNA
TRBV3-1,-,few,TRBJ2-6,CFSGANVLTF,TGCTTCTCTGGGGCCAACGTCCTGACTTTC
TRBV2,-,-,TRBJ1-2,CASSTNRVSGGGYTF,TGTGCCAGCAGTACTAACAGGGTGTCGGGAGGTGGCTACACCTTC
TRBV7-8,TRBD2,few,TRBJ2-7,CASSLGRESFRYEQYF,TGTGCCAGCAGCTTAGGGCGGGAGAGTTTCCGTTACGAGCAGTACTTC
TRBV4-2,TRBD2,-,TRBJ2-1,CASSQVGSGRGDEQFF,TGTGCCAGCAGCCAAGTTGGTAGCGGGAGGGGGGATGAGCAGTTCTTC
TRBV9,-,-,TRBJ2-1,CASSVVEGMGQFF,TGTGCCAGCAGCGTAGTTGAGGGGATGGGGCAGTTCTTC
TRBV28,-,once,TRBJ2-7,CASSPPQGPGYEQYF,TGTGCCAGCAGTCCTCCCCAGGGGCCCGGCTACGAGCAGTACTTC
TRBV29-1,TRBD2,-,TRBJ2-7,CSVATSALSYEQYF,TGCAGCGTCGCGACTAGCGCGCTTTCCTACGAGCAGTACTTC
TRBV7-9,-,-,TRBJ1-1,CASSPLSSHTEAFF,TGTGCCAGCAGCCCCCTATCTTCCCACACTGAAGCTTTCTTT
TRBV3-1,-,-,TRBJ1-1,CASGEGGLGAFF,TGTGCCAGCGGTGAGGGCGGCCTAGGAGCTTTCTTT
TRBV3-1,TRBD2,-,TRBJ2-1,CASSQGLALEQFF,TGTGCCAGCAGCCAGGGACTAGCACTTGAGCAGTTCTTC
TRBV19,-,few,TRBJ1-5,CASRRGEGNNQPQHF,TGTGCCAGTAGGAGGGGGGAAGGAAACAATCAGCCCCAGCATTTT
TRBV11-2,TRBD2,few,TRBJ2-3,CASSATSGSADTQYF,TGTGCCAGCAGCGCAACTAGCGGGAGTGCAGATACGCAGTATTTT
TRBV28,TRBD2,-,TRBJ2-1,CASISAVAGGSYNEQFF,TGTGCCAGCATTTCGGCGGTAGCGGGAGGGTCCTACAATGAGCAGTTCTTC
TRBV9,-,-,TRBJ2-3,CASSDKRRAPTDTQYF,TGTGCCAGCAGCGACAAGCGGAGGGCCCCCACAGATACGCAGTATTTT
TRBV5-1,-,few,TRBJ2-1,CASSFITRGLSPVQFF,TGCGCCAGCAGTTTTATTACTAGAGGCCTTTCACCGGTGCAGTTCTTC
TRBV30,-,many,TRBJ2-7,CAWSPNAGQTYGQYF,TGTGCCTGGAGTCCTAACGCGGGACAGACCTACGGGCAGTACTTC
TRBV18,-,few,TRBJ1-1,CASSPSRDTEAFF,TGTGCCAGCTCACCCTCCCGGGACACTGAAGCTTTCTTT
TRBV28,-,-,TRBJ1-3,CASSSPRRGGRNTIYF,TGTGCCAGCAGTTCCCCCCGCAGGGGCGGAAGAAACACCATATATTTT
TRBV28,TRBD1,few,TRBJ2-3,CASSGQGETDTQYF,TGTGCCAGCAGCGGACAGGGGGAGACAGATACGCAGTATTTT
TRBV20-1,TRBD1,-,TRBJ2-7,CSAPTGGSYEQYF,TGCAGTGCTCCGACAGGGGGTTCCTACGAGCAGTACTTC
TRBV3-1,TRBD2,few,TRBJ2-1,CASSQGRLAGYNEQFF,TGTGCCAGCAGCCAAGGCCGACTAGCGGGATACAATGAGCAGTTCTTC
TRBV7-9,TRBD1,-,TRBJ1-2,CASRNRGDYGYTF,TGTGCCAGCAGAAACAGGGGGGACTATGGCTACACCTTC
TRBV5-1,TRBD2,few,TRBJ2-3,CASRASGSSGADTQYF,TGCGCCAGCAGGGCTAGCGGGTCGAGCGGTGCAGATACGCAGTATTTT
TRBV27,TRBD2,many,TRBJ2-7,CASSHTGTRTTGEYF,TGTGCCAGCAGCCATACCGGGACTAGAACGACGGGGGAGTACTTC
TRBV7-9,-,-,TRBJ2-2,CASSLRAESSLTDTGELFF,TGTGCCAGCAGCCTCCGGGCTGAATCGAGTCTTACGGACACCGGGGAGCTGTTTTTT
TRBV3-1,TRBD1,-,TRBJ1-5,CASSQKLGQNQPQHF,TGTGCCAGCAGCCAAAAATTGGGACAGAATCAGCCCCAGCATTTT
TRBV14,TRBD2,-,TRBJ2-2,CASSLLRGGRNTGELFF,TGTGCCAGCAGCCTCCTTCGGGGCGGGAGGAACACCGGGGAGCTGTTTTTT
TRBV28,TRBD1,-,TRBJ2-6,CASSLLRGRGSGSGANVLTF,TGTGCCAGCAGTTTATTGAGGGGGCGCGGGTCTGGCTCTGGGGCCAACGTCCTGACTTTC
TRBV3-1,-,-,TRBJ1-2,CASRGAYGYTF,TGTGCCAGCAGAGGCGCCTATGGCTACACCTTC
TRBV5-6,-,-,TRBJ1-2,CASSLGQYLYGYTF,TGTGCCAGCAGCTTAGGACAGTACCTATATGGCTACACCTTC
TRBV6-5,TRBD2,-,TRBJ2-1,CASSYPLVLLAVRVNEQFF,TGTGCCAGCAGTTACCCCCTAGTACTACTAGCGGTCAGGGTTAATGAGCAGTTCTTC
TRBV4-1,TRBD1,-,TRBJ2-3,CASSHAFRGKPDTQYF,TGCGCCAGCAGCCACGCTTTCAGGGGGAAGCCAGATACGCAGTATTTT
TRBV28,-,-,TRBJ2-7,CASSLTTPVEQYF,TGTGCCAGCAGTTTGACCACTCCCGTCGAGCAGTACTTC
TRBV20-1,-,-,TRBJ2-7,CSVSTYTYEQYF,TGCAGTGTCAGCACCTATACCTACGAGCAGTACTTC
TRBV18,-,few,TRBJ1-4,CASSPQGEGSEKLFF,TGTGCCAGCTCACCACAGGGGGAAGGAAGTGAAAAACTGTTTTTT
TRBV6-6,-,-,TRBJ2-1,CASSYPETKEQNEQFF,TGTGCCAGCAGTTACCCTGAAACAAAGGAGCAAAATGAGCAGTTCTTC
TRBV6-5,-,-,TRBJ1-3,CASSYTRTASGNTIYF,TGTGCCAGCAGTTACACGCGGACAGCCTCTGGAAACACCATATATTTT
TRBV13,-,-,TRBJ2-7,CASSGGYEQYF,TGTGCCAGCAGCGGAGGTTACGAGCAGTACTTC
TRBV28,TRBD1,-,TRBJ1-1,CASSATSGGPGAFF,TGTGCCAGCAGTGCCACTTCAGGGGGCCCTGGGGCTTTCTTT
TRBV30,TRBD1,-,TRBJ1-6,CAWLSPLGQGISPLHF,TGTGCCTGGCTGTCCCCGCTGGGACAGGGTATCTCACCCCTCCACTTT
TRBV7-9,-,-,TRBJ2-7,CASSPVRGAPEQYF,TGTGCCAGCAGCCCAGTACGGGGCGCCCCGGAGCAGTACTTC
TRBV6-5,TRBD2,few,TRBJ2-1,CASSYTTSGSWNEQFF,TGTGCCAGCAGTTACACGACTAGCGGGAGTTGGAATGAGCAGTTCTTC
TRBV28,-,few,TRBJ2-7,CASSPTREQYF,TGTGCCAGCAGTCCCACCCGCGAGCAGTACTTC
TRBV19,TRBD2,-,TRBJ2-5,CASSIARAGGIETQYF,TGTGCCAGTAGTATAGCCCGAGCGGGAGGGATAGAGACCCAGTACTTC
TRBV6-1,TRBD1,few,TRBJ2-7,CASRDRRGDEQYF,TGTGCCAGCCGGGACAGGAGGGGAGACGAGCAGTACTTC